This passage covers 9 T cell receptor beta chains from one sample sequenced in a study of OX40 agonist ivuxolimab in advanced cancers. Here immunoSEQ multiplex PCR was the method, and the copy in TCRdb shows in-frame clones only, minus some. The table has 70,000 to 100,000 clones, about nine tenths seen once. The input for sequencing was CD4+ or CD8+ T cells sorted from blood, taken in a trial of the OX40 agonist ivuxolimab. The receptors come from an adult with an advanced solid tumor such as melanoma, head and neck, liver or kidney cancer.

The chain couples TRBV5-1 to TRBJ2-3; TRBD2 aligns across 7 bases. This CDR3 contains 15 residues. Losses at the gene ends were 0 bases for V and 1 base for J; bases not matched to a gene: 2. Germline V CDR1 and CDR2: SGHRS, YFSETQ. CDR3 region: CASSLGGSRTDTQYF. The CDR3 DNA is TGCGCCAGCAGCTTGGGCGGGAGTCGCACAGATACGCAGTATTTT.

The rearrangement joins TRBV11-3 to TRBJ2-7; no clear D. Germline lookup yields CDR1 SGHNT and CDR2 YENEEA. The CDR3 has 13 residues. V lost 5 bases to trimming and J lost 5 bases, with 13 bases between them. The CDR3 coding sequence is TGTGCCAGCAGCAATCTCCTAGACGACGAGCAGTACTTC. Amino acid sequence: CASSNLLDDEQYF.

The V call is TRBV28, the J call TRBJ1-2; TRBD1 is a possible D gene (6 bases). Looked up from germline, CDR1 is MDHEN and CDR2 is SYDVKM. This CDR3 region has 14 residues. V was clipped by 5 bases and J by 4 bases, with 14 bases between them. The chain's CDR3 is CASSTSGAGYGYTF. The CDR3 DNA reads TGTGCCAGCAGTACCTCAGGGGCCGGCTATGGCTACACCTTC.

The chain couples TRBV7-3 to TRBJ2-1; 11 bases are a match to TRBD2. CDR3 size: 16 residues. J lost 8 bases, V lost 5 bases, and 11 bases had no gene match. From germline, CDR1 is SGHTA and CDR2 FQGTGA. CDR3: CASSAQGLAGGHEQFF. The DNA of the CDR3 is TGTGCCAGCAGCGCCCAAGGGCTAGCGGGAGGCCATGAGCAGTTCTTC.

V and J are TRBV5-1 and TRBJ1-4; 8 bases are a match to TRBD1. V was clipped by 4 bases and J by 7 bases; unmatched bases: 6. CDR1 is SGHRS, CDR2 YFSETQ, per germline. The CDR3 is made up of 14 amino acids. CDR3 DNA sequence: TGCGCCAGCAGCCTCGGACAGGGTGGTGAAAAACTGTTTTTT. Its translation: CASSLGQGGEKLFF.

This sequence joins TRBV14 and TRBJ1-1; unclear D gene. The V end was cut by 2 bases, the J end by 10 bases, with 11 bases between. Germline CDR1 is SGHDN and CDR2 is FVKESK. CDR3 length: 12 residues. The CDR3 DNA is TGTGCCAGCAGCCAAAACTCTCGGTTAGCTTTCTTT. Translated: CASSQNSRLAFF.

A few counts support this clone. The rearrangement uses TRBV7-2 and TRBJ1-5; no clear D gene. The CDR3 contains 14 residues. Germline lookup yields CDR1 SGHTA and CDR2 FQGNSA. Trimming shortened V by 3 bases and J by 7 bases, and 13 bases separated the two germline ends. CDR3: CASSFDPAGQPQHF. As DNA, the CDR3 is TGTGCCAGCAGCTTTGACCCAGCGGGGCAGCCCCAGCATTTT.

The chain links TRBV18 to TRBJ1-3; D is uncertain. This CDR3 spans 12 amino acids. Germline loops: CDR1 KGHSH, CDR2 LQKENI. Trimming took off 3 bases at V and 6 bases at J, with 6 bases between the two ends. The CDR3 reads CASSPRANTIYF. CDR3 nucleotide sequence: TGTGCCAGCTCACCCCGCGCAAACACCATATATTTT.

The chain is built from TRBV6-1 and TRBJ2-7, with 10 bases matching TRBD2. V was clipped by 6 bases and J by 4 bases; unmatched bases: 9. The germline V gene encodes CDR1 MNHNS and CDR2 SASEGT. The CDR3 covers 15 residues. The CDR3 DNA sequence: TGTGCCAGCAGAGAGTTAGCGGGAGGCTGGTACGAGCAGTACTTC. Translating it yields CASRELAGGWYEQYF.